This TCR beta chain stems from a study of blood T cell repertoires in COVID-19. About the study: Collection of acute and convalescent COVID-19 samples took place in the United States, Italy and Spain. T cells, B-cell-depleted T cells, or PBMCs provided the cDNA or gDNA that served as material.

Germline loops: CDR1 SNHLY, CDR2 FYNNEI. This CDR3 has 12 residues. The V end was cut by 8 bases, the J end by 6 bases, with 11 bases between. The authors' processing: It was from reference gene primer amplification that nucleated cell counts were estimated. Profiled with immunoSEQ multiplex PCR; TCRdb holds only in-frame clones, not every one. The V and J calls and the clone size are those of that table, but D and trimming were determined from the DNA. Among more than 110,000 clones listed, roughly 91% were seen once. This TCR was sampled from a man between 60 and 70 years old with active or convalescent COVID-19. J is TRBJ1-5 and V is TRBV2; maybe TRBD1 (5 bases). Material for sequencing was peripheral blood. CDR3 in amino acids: CASGGVIQPQHF. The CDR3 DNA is TGTGCCAGCGGAGGGGTAATTCAGCCCCAGCATTTT.